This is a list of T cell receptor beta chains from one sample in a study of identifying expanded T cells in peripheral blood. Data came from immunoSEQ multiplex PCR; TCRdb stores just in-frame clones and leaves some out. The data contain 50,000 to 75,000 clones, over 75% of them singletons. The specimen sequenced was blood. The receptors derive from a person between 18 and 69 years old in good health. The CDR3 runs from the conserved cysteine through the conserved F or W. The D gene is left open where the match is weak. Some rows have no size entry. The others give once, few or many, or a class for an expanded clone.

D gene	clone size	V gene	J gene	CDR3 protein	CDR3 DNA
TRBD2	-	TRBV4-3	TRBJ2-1	CASSPRLAEALFF	TGCGCCAGCAGCCCTAGACTAGCGGAGGCCCTGTTCTTC
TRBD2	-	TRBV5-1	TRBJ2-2	CASSLKGLAGTGELFF	TGCGCCAGCAGCTTGAAGGGACTAGCCGGCACCGGGGAGCTGTTTTTT
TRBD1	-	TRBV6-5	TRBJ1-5	CASSLHRGREPQHF	TGTGCCAGCAGTCTCCACAGGGGTCGAGAGCCCCAGCATTTT
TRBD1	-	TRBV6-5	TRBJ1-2	CASSYGQGGYTF	TGTGCCAGCAGTTACGGACAGGGCGGCTACACCTTC
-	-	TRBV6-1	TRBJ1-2	CATMRDAYGYTF	TGTGCCACCATGCGGGACGCCTATGGCTACACCTTC
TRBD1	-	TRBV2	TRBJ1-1	CASSLTGAYTEAFF	TGTGCCAGCAGTTTGACAGGGGCATACACTGAAGCTTTCTTT
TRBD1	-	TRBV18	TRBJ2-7	CASSLIPGQGHEQYF	TGTGCCAGCTCACTAATACCGGGACAGGGACACGAGCAGTACTTC
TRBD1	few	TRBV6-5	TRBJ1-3	CASRSTGFSGNTIYF	TGTGCCAGCAGGTCGACAGGGTTCTCTGGAAACACCATATATTTT
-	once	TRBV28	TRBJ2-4	CASSLPAENIQYF	TGTGCCAGCAGTTTGCCGGCAGAAAACATTCAGTACTTC
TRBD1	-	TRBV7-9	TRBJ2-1	CASSPRQGDNEQFF	TGTGCCAGCAGCCCCCGACAGGGGGACAATGAGCAGTTCTTC
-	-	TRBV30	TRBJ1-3	CAWSLRGAGNTIYF	TGTGCCTGGAGTCTGAGGGGGGCGGGAAACACCATATATTTT
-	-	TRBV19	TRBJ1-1	CASSSQGNTEAFF	TGTGCCAGTAGTTCACAGGGTAACACTGAAGCTTTCTTT
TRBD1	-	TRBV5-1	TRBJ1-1	CASSRTGEHTEAFF	TGCGCCAGCAGCCGCACAGGGGAGCACACTGAAGCTTTCTTT
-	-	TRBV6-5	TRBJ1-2	CASSYSEHTYGYTF	TGTGCCAGCAGTTACTCGGAGCATACTTATGGCTACACCTTC
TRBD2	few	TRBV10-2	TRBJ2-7	CASSEGGLAGAGEQYF	TGCGCCAGCAGTGAGGGGGGACTAGCGGGAGCCGGCGAGCAGTACTTC
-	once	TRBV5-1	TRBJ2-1	CASSGGANSGNNEQFF	TGCGCCAGCAGCGGGGGGGCGAACTCAGGGAACAATGAGCAGTTCTTC
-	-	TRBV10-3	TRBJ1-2	CATAAEQANYGYTF	TGTGCCACCGCGGCGGAACAGGCTAACTATGGCTACACCTTC
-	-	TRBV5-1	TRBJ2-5	CASSLAQAQETQYF	TGCGCCAGCAGCTTGGCACAAGCCCAAGAGACCCAGTACTTC